The sequence of this T cell receptor (beta chain) was determined in a study of Ad26.COV2.S vaccination and SARS-CoV-2 variants. Turning to the study itself: Within the COV1001 Ad26.COV2.S trial arm, the donor was enrolled. Doses of Ad26.COV2.S were injected into muscle once or twice, 56 days apart.

The germline V and J ends were trimmed by 3 bases and 2 bases, with 11 bases remaining between them. CDR1 and CDR2 (germline): KGHSY, FQNENV. This CDR3 region has 14 residues. On this clone itself: Its target is not known.

Study-wide results and caveats: Vaccine recipients surpassed placebo recipients in spike-specific TCR breadth.

Repertoires were generated with immunoSEQ multiplex PCR, while TCRdb's copy carries only in-frame clones and drops some. The sample gives about 350,000 clones, more than 75% of which show up once; 3.3% is in the top ten. Treatment meaning: some 20 received Ad26.COV2.S at low or high dose, single or two shots; 5 received placebo; per-sample allocation not given. Following the first vaccine or placebo injection, samples were taken on day 63. The sequenced sample was peripheral blood, obtained in a trial of Ad26.COV2.S vaccine versus placebo. This TCR derives from a person between 18 and 65 years old who received the Ad26.COV2.S COVID-19 vaccine or a placebo. The chain joins TRBV16 to TRBJ2-7; D not resolved. CDR3 sequence: CASSQSTQTYEQYF. The CDR3 region has the DNA TGTGCCAGCAGCCAGTCAACTCAGACCTACGAGCAGTACTTC.